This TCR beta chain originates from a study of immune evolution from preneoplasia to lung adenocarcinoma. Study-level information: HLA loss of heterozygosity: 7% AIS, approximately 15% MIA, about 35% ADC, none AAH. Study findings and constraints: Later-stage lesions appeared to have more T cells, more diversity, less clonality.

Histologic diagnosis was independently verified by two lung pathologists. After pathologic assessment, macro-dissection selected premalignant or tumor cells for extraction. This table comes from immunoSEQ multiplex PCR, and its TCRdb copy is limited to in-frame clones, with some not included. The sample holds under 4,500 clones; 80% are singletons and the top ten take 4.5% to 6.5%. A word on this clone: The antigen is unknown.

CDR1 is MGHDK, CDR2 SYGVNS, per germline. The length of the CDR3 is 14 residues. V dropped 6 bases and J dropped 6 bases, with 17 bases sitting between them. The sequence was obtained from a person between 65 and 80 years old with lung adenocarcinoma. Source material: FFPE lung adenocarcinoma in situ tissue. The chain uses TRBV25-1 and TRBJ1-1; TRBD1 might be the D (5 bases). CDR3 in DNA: TGTGCCAGCAGAGACAGAGGTTATCTCTCTGAAGCTTTCTTT. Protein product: CASRDRGYLSEAFF.